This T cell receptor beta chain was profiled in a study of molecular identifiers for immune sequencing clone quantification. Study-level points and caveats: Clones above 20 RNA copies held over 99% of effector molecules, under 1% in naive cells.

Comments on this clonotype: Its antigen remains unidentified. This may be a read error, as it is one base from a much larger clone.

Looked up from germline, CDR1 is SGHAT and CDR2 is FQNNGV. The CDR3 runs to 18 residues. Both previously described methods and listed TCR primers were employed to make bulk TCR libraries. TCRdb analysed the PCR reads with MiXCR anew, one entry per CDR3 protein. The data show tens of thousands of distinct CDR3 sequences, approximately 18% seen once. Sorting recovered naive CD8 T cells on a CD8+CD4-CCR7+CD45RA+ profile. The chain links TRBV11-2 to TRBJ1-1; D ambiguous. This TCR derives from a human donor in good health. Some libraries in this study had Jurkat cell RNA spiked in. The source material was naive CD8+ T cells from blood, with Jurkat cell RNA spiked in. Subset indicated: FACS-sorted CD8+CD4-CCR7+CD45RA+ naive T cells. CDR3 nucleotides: TGTGCCAGCAGCTTAGATGGAGCCCCCGTCGCCCCCAACACTGAAGTTTTCTTT. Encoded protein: CASSLDGAPVAPNTEVFF.